This section outlines one T cell receptor beta chain sequence together with its context. Its antigen is not identified. The template was RNA from unsorted bulk tissue. Germline CDR1 GTSNPN, CDR2 SVGIG (reference sequence). Trimming removed 0 bases from V and 6 bases from J, with 6 bases in between. The CDR3 spans 11 residues. The library came from three nested PCR rounds adapted from ARM-PCR protocols. One entry per CDR3 protein, called by TCRdb with MiXCR from the multiplex PCR reads. The sample has under 150,000 distinct CDR3 sequences; 66% are singletons. The data originate from a study of tumor and adjacent non-tumor tissue in lung cancer. Broader study findings: Patients with more diverse tumor TCRs had worse survival.

Specimen: lung tumor tissue. The receptor was isolated from a man aged 25 to 45 with non-small cell lung cancer. The rearrangement joins TRBV30 to TRBJ2-7; D might be TRBD1 (6 bases). The CDR3 DNA follows: TGTGCCTGGAGTGTACAGGGCGAGCAGTACTTC. Amino acid sequence: CAWSVQGEQYF.